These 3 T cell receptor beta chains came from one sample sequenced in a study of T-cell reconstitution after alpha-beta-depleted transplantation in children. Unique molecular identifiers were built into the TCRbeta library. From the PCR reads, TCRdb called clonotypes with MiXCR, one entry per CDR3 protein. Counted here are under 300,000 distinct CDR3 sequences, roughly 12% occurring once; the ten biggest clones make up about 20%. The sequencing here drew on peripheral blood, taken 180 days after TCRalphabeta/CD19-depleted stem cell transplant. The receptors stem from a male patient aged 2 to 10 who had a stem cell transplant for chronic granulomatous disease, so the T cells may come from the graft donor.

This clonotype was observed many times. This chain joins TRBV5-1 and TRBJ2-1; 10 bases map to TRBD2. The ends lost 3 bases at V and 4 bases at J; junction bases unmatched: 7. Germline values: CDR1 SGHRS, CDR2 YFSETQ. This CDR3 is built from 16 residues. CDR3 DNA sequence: TGCGCCAGCAGCTACGGACTAGCGGAACCTTACAATGAGCAGTTCTTC. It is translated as CASSYGLAEPYNEQFF.

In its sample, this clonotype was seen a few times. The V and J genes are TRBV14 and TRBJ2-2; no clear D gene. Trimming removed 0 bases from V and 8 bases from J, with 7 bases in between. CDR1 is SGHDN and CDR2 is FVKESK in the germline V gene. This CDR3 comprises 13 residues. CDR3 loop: CASSQDLAGELFF. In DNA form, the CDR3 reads TGTGCCAGCAGCCAAGATTTGGCGGGGGAGCTGTTTTTT.

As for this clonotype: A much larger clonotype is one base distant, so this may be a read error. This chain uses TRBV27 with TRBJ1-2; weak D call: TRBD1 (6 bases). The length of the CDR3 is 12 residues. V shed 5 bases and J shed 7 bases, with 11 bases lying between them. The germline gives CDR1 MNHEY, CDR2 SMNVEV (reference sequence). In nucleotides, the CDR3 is TGTGCCAGCAGTCGGGACATTACTGGCTACACCTTC. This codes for CASSRDITGYTF.